This note documents a single T cell receptor (beta chain) sequence. Reverse transcription used about 0.45 to 1 ug RNA and random hexamers. With immunoSEQ multiplex PCR, TCR beta CDR3 was amplified across 54 Vbeta and 13 Jbeta. TCRdb re-analysed the immunoSEQ multiplex PCR reads in MiXCR, keeping a single row per CDR3 protein. The table shows roughly 150,000 distinct CDR3 sequences, with roughly 94% occurring only once. These data are taken from a study of CD8 T cells in Susac syndrome. From blood CD8+ and CD4+ T cells, TCR beta sequences were generated. In contrast to the negatively isolated CD8+ and CD4+ T cells, TEMRA cells were FACS-enriched. Sequences were obtained from CD8+ T cells from PBMCs. This clonotype was sampled from a human donor with multiple sclerosis.

The CDR3 DNA reads TGTGCCAGCAGCTTTGGGGTGGTCGAGCAGTACTTC. Translated: CASSFGVVEQYF. V usage is TRBV7-9 and J usage is TRBJ2-7; D is uncertain. Trimming took off 3 bases at V and 6 bases at J, with 9 bases between the two ends. The CDR3 totals 12 residues. The germline CDR1 and CDR2 sequences are SEHNR and FQNEAQ (reference sequence).